These T cell receptor beta chains were read from a single sample in a study of siplizumab effects on memory and regulatory T cells. Here immunoSEQ multiplex PCR was the method, and the copy in TCRdb shows in-frame clones only, minus some. The sample includes about 110,000 clones, about 91% of them seen just once. Sequences were obtained from Tregs sorted from blood. Every receptor here comes from a human donor in good health. The CDR3 runs from the conserved cysteine through the conserved F or W. A D gene is named only where the DNA matches it firmly. The listing skips clone size in some rows; elsewhere it reads once, few, many or a size class.

V,size,D,J,DNA,CDR3
TRBV7-3,few,.,TRBJ2-5,TGTGCCAGCAGCTCAACAGGGAGGGAGACCCAGTACTTC,CASSSTGRETQYF
TRBV19,.,.,TRBJ1-2,TGTGCCAGTAGTATAGAATTGGCAGGTCTTAACTATGGCTACACCTTC,CASSIELAGLNYGYTF
TRBV5-1,once,.,TRBJ2-3,TGCGCCAGCAGCCCGGACACAAACACAGATACGCAGTATTTT,CASSPDTNTDTQYF
TRBV27,once,.,TRBJ1-2,TGTGCCAGCAGTTTTCGGGGGCGCGGTGGTGGCTACACCTTC,CASSFRGRGGGYTF
TRBV19,.,.,TRBJ1-5,TGTGCCAGTAGTATAGTCTCGCATGGCGGACAGCCCCAGCATTTT,CASSIVSHGGQPQHF
TRBV5-1,.,.,TRBJ2-3,TGCGCCAGCAGGCCGGGGGCTAGCACAGATACGCAGTATTTT,CASRPGASTDTQYF
TRBV5-1,.,.,TRBJ1-5,TGCGCCAGCAGCCTGGGGGGTGAGAGGCGCCAGCCCCAGCATTTT,CASSLGGERRQPQHF
TRBV6-1,.,.,TRBJ2-7,TGTGCCAGCAGTTTTAGGCAGGGGGGTTTGTTC,CASSFRQGGLF
TRBV7-9,.,TRBD2,TRBJ2-1,TGTGCCAGCAGTTTACGGGGACTAGCGGGAGCCACTGAGCAGTTCTTC,CASSLRGLAGATEQFF
TRBV10-3,.,.,TRBJ1-1,TGTGCCATCAGCATCACAGGGTTTCTCTGGAACACTGAAGCTTTCTTT,CAISITGFLWNTEAFF
TRBV4-1,.,.,TRBJ2-3,TGCGCCAGCAGCCATGGACGCACAGATACGCAGTATTTT,CASSHGRTDTQYF
TRBV11-3,.,.,TRBJ1-6,TGTGCCAGCCATAGGGGGGCGGGTGGTTCACCCCTCCACTTT,CASHRGAGGSPLHF
TRBV18,.,TRBD2,TRBJ2-1,TGTGCCAGCTCACACACTAGCGGGGGGGTCCTCGACAATGAGCAGTTCTTC,CASSHTSGGVLDNEQFF
TRBV5-5,.,.,TRBJ2-3,TGTGCCAGCAGCTTGGGGGTGAGGTTCACGGTGGATACGCAGTATTTT,CASSLGVRFTVDTQYF
TRBV12-5,.,TRBD2,TRBJ2-7,TGTGCTAGCAACCGGGACAGCCGGACTAGCGGGATCTCCTACGAGCAGTACTTC,CASNRDSRTSGISYEQYF
TRBV7-9,.,TRBD1,TRBJ2-5,TGTGCCAGCAGCTTCGCCTTAGGGGGCCCACAAGAGACCCAGTACTTC,CASSFALGGPQETQYF
TRBV6-1,.,.,TRBJ1-1,TGTGCCAGCAGGACAGTAATGAACACTGAAGCTTTCTTT,CASRTVMNTEAFF
TRBV5-1,.,.,TRBJ1-2,TGCGCCAGCAGCTTGGTAGCCAGGGATATTCGGGGCTACACCTTC,CASSLVARDIRGYTF
TRBV7-9,once,.,TRBJ2-7,TGTGCCAGCAGCCAAACGTTGGCAGGGCCATCCTACGAGCAGTACTTC,CASSQTLAGPSYEQYF
TRBV20-1,.,.,TRBJ1-2,TGCAGTGCTAGGGTTAACTATGGCTACACCTTC,CSARVNYGYTF
TRBV5-4,.,.,TRBJ2-1,TGTGCCAGCAGCTTAGCGACCCGCCGCAACAATGAGCAGTTCTTC,CASSLATRRNNEQFF
TRBV7-9,.,.,TRBJ2-7,TGTGCCAGCAGCAGGGGAGCCGAGCAGTACTTC,CASSRGAEQYF
TRBV27,once,.,TRBJ1-2,TGTGCCAGCAGTCTAGACGGTAACTATGGCTACACCTTC,CASSLDGNYGYTF
TRBV7-2,.,.,TRBJ2-6,TGTGCCAGCAGCTTAGTCGCGAGCTCTGGGGCCAACGTCCTGACTTTC,CASSLVASSGANVLTF
TRBV9,.,.,TRBJ1-4,TGTGCCAGCAGCCGCGGTGTAGGGGAGGGGGAAAAACTGTTTTTT,CASSRGVGEGEKLFF
TRBV5-1,.,TRBD1,TRBJ1-2,TGCGCCAGCAGCTTCGGAGACAGGGACAACTATGGCTACACCTTC,CASSFGDRDNYGYTF
TRBV5-1,.,TRBD2,TRBJ2-1,TGCGCCAGCAGCCCCGGGACTAGTTTTGATGAGCAGTTCTTC,CASSPGTSFDEQFF
TRBV2,medium-sized,TRBD1,TRBJ2-1,TGTGCCAGCAGGCCAACAGGGGTCCACTACAATGAGCAGTTCTTC,CASRPTGVHYNEQFF
TRBV29-1,.,.,TRBJ1-5,TGCAGCGTTGGTGTCCAGGGAGGTAGCAATCAGCCCCAGCATTTT,CSVGVQGGSNQPQHF
TRBV18,.,.,TRBJ1-3,TGTGCCAGCTCACCACTTTCAGGAAACACCATATATTTT,CASSPLSGNTIYF
TRBV18,once,TRBD1,TRBJ1-2,TGTGCCAGTTTTCCTACATTGGGACAGGGCGTTGATGGCTACACCTTC,CASFPTLGQGVDGYTF
TRBV9,.,.,TRBJ2-3,TGTGCCAGCAGTAAGTTAGATACGCAGTATTTT,CASSKLDTQYF
TRBV19,.,.,TRBJ2-7,TGTGCCAGTAGTCTCTTTGACGGGATCTACGAGCAGTACTTC,CASSLFDGIYEQYF
TRBV15,.,.,TRBJ2-3,TGTGCCACCAGCAGAGGATGGGTTCCAAGCACAGATACGCAGTATTTT,CATSRGWVPSTDTQYF
TRBV7-9,.,TRBD1,TRBJ1-5,TGTGCCAGCAGCTCAGGGGGCGGGCAGCCCCAGCATTTT,CASSSGGGQPQHF
TRBV14,.,TRBD2,TRBJ2-1,TGTGCCAGCAGCCAAGTAGCGGGAGGAGTCAGGGAGCAGTTCTTC,CASSQVAGGVREQFF
TRBV5-4,.,TRBD2,TRBJ2-2,TGTGCCAGCAGCCGGGGTAGCGGGAGAGAAACCGGGGAGCTGTTTTTT,CASSRGSGRETGELFF
TRBV30,.,.,TRBJ2-7,TGTGCCTGGGAGACTCCGAGGGAGCAGTACTTC,CAWETPREQYF
TRBV28,.,TRBD1,TRBJ2-5,TGTGCCAGCAGCCCAAACAGGGGGGAGACCCAGTACTTC,CASSPNRGETQYF
TRBV6-1,.,.,TRBJ1-2,TGTGCCAGCAGTGAATTAGGACGTCCCCCGTTTAACTATGGCTACACCTTC,CASSELGRPPFNYGYTF
TRBV7-3,.,.,TRBJ2-2,TGTGCCAGCAGCTCCCCGTTAACCGGGGAGCTGTTTTTT,CASSSPLTGELFF
TRBV7-2,.,.,TRBJ1-2,TGTGCCAGCAGCTTAGGCTTGGGGAACTATGGCTACACCTTC,CASSLGLGNYGYTF
TRBV7-9,.,.,TRBJ2-2,TGTGCCAGCAGCTTAGGAGGAATTACCGGGGAGCTGTTTTTT,CASSLGGITGELFF
TRBV6-1,.,TRBD1,TRBJ1-2,TGTGCCAGCAGTACAGGGGGCTATGGCTACACCTTC,CASSTGGYGYTF
TRBV2,.,.,TRBJ1-6,TGTGCCAGCAGCCCGGGACAAACAAATAATTCACCCCTCCACTTT,CASSPGQTNNSPLHF
TRBV5-6,.,TRBD2,TRBJ2-1,TGTGCCAGCAGCACCTTCGGACTAGCGGGAGGATCTAGTGAGCAGTTCTTC,CASSTFGLAGGSSEQFF
TRBV7-8,once,TRBD1,TRBJ1-2,TGTGCCAGCAGCATGGGACAGGTCAGAATCGGCTACACCTTC,CASSMGQVRIGYTF
TRBV11-2,.,.,TRBJ1-1,TGTGCCAGCAGCCCTTATAGGACTGAAGCTTTCTTT,CASSPYRTEAFF
TRBV6-5,.,TRBD1,TRBJ1-1,TGTGCCAGCAGTAATTCCGGACAGGGGGCGAAGGCTTTCTTT,CASSNSGQGAKAFF
TRBV7-3,.,TRBD2,TRBJ2-3,TGTGCCAGCAGCTTTAGCGGGAGGGCGACAGATACGCAGTATTTT,CASSFSGRATDTQYF